This passage covers 7 T cell receptor beta chains from one sample sequenced in a study of cytomegalovirus exposure and HLA in healthy donors. This PCR relied on a set of 60 Vbeta primers and 13 Jbeta primers. The protocol was immunoSEQ multiplex PCR, while the TCRdb copy is restricted to in-frame clones and leaves out a portion. The table lists 65,000 or so clones, around 62% of them singletons. What was sequenced was PBMCs. These receptors all come from a man aged 30 to 45 in good health and CMV-seronegative.

The chain combines TRBV29-1 with TRBJ2-3, with D tentatively TRBD1 (6 bases). Germline CDR1 reads SQVTM; CDR2 reads ANQGSEA. Trimming left V 2 bases short and J 6 bases short, with 18 bases between. CDR3 size: 15 residues. The CDR3 reads CSVEWGRASGDTQYF. CDR3 nucleotides: TGCAGCGTTGAATGGGGGCGGGCCTCAGGGGATACGCAGTATTTT.

V usage is TRBV5-4 and J usage is TRBJ2-2; 11 nucleotides align to TRBD1. Germline assignment: CDR1 SGHNT and CDR2 YYREEE (reference sequence). V lost 5 bases, J lost 5 bases, and 5 bases stayed unmatched. CDR3 length: 15 residues. The CDR3 nucleotides are TGTGCCAGCAGTCCCGGGACAGGGGGAACCGGGGAGCTGTTTTTT. Translating it yields CASSPGTGGTGELFF.

This chain links TRBV2 with TRBJ1-6; TRBD1 is a possible D gene (6 bases). V was pared by 4 bases and J by 9 bases, with 19 bases between. The length of the CDR3 is 16 residues. The germline V gene encodes CDR1 SNHLY and CDR2 FYNNEI. CDR3 in amino acids: CASSVQGLAISSPLHF. CDR3 nucleotide sequence: TGTGCCAGCAGTGTACAGGGTCTGGCTATAAGTTCACCCCTCCACTTT. Combining the CDR3 with reference TRBV2 and TRBJ1-6 gives the whole variable domain EPEVTQTPSHQVTQMGQEVILRCVPISNHLYFYWYRQILGQKVEFLVSFYNNEISEKSEIFDDQFSVERPDGSNFTLKIRSTKLEDSAMYFCASSVQGLAISSPLHFGNGTRLTVT.

The V and J genes are TRBV6-8 and TRBJ2-2, with 9 bases fitting TRBD1. V dropped 6 bases and J dropped 5; count of bases not matched to a gene: 7. Per the germline V gene, CDR1 is MNHGY and CDR2 is SAAAGT. This CDR3 comprises 15 residues. The CDR3 region has the DNA TGTGCCAGCAGCCTCCACAGGGGGCAGACCGGGGAGCTGTTTTTT. This sequence encodes CASSLHRGQTGELFF.

There are a few counts of this clone. V and J are TRBV5-1 and TRBJ2-7, with 7 bases that match TRBD1. Germline values: CDR1 SGHRS, CDR2 YFSETQ. After removal of 0 bases from V and 4 bases from J, the junction contained 4 bases not matched to a gene. This CDR3 comprises 14 residues. The CDR3 loop reads CASSLGGGEYEQYF. In DNA, the CDR3 is TGCGCCAGCAGCTTGGGAGGGGGCGAATACGAGCAGTACTTC.

In its sample, this clone was seen a few times. This rearrangement joins TRBV7-9 to TRBJ1-5; D unresolved. From germline, CDR1 is SEHNR and CDR2 FQNEAQ (reference sequence). CDR3 length: 12 residues. V lost 5 bases to trimming and J lost 6 bases, with 8 bases between them. CDR3: CASSPDFQPQHF. CDR3 bases: TGTGCCAGCAGCCCCGACTTTCAGCCCCAGCATTTT.

This rearrangement joins TRBV5-4 to TRBJ2-5; D is possibly TRBD1 (6 bases). From germline, CDR1 is SGHNT and CDR2 YYREEE (reference sequence). Trimming took off 1 base at V and 0 bases at J, with 19 bases between the two ends. CDR3 size: 18 residues. In DNA, the CDR3 is TGTGCCAGCAGCTTGACGTCGGTGGGGGCGGGCTACCAAGAGACCCAGTACTTC. Residues: CASSLTSVGAGYQETQYF.